One sample yielded the 10 T cell receptor beta chains listed below, sequenced in a study of T-cell reconstitution after alpha-beta-depleted transplantation in children. A library of TCRbeta sequences, prepared with unique molecular identifiers, was generated. Each CDR3 protein gets one entry after TCRdb re-called the PCR reads with MiXCR. The sample includes 800,000 to 1,000,000 distinct CDR3 sequences, 25% to 35% of them seen just once. This specimen consisted of PBMCs, mostly from graft donor cells, obtained 360 days after TCRalphabeta/CD19-depleted stem cell transplant. The receptors originated from a boy less than two years old who had a stem cell transplant for SCID, so the T cells may come from the graft donor.

This clonotype was recorded a few times. The chain combines TRBV6-5 with TRBJ1-2; D not certain. The germline gives CDR1 MNHEY, CDR2 SVGAGI. V dropped 1 base and J dropped 8 bases, with 11 bases sitting between them. The CDR3 is 13 amino acids. CDR3 protein: CASSYFLAAGYTF. The CDR3 region has the DNA TGTGCCAGCAGTTACTTTCTTGCGGCGGGCTACACCTTC.

This clonotype was counted a few times. The chain carries TRBV25-1 and TRBJ2-5; D remains unclear. With 3 bases removed from V and 3 bases from J, the gap between germline ends came to 11 bases. Germline CDR1 and CDR2: MGHDK and SYGVNS. CDR3 length: 14 residues. The CDR3 DNA reads TGTGCCAGCAGTGAGTCCGGGCGGAAAGAGACCCAGTACTTC. It is translated as CASSESGRKETQYF.

This clonotype was seen more than once but under ten times. J is TRBJ2-1 and V is TRBV27; no definite D call. Germline V lookup: CDR1 MNHEY, CDR2 SMNVEV (reference sequence). CDR3 length: 16 amino acids. V was trimmed by 1 base and J by 6 bases, leaving 16 bases between them. The CDR3 bases are TGTGCCAGCAGTTTATGGGGAATCGACGTCCCCAATGAGCAGTTCTTC. Amino acid sequence: CASSLWGIDVPNEQFF.

CDR3 in DNA: TGCAGTGCTAGAGGGCAGGACCAAGAGACCCAGTACTTC. Protein sequence: CSARGQDQETQYF. The genes are TRBV20-1 and TRBJ2-5; D ambiguous. Trimming took off 1 base at V and 0 bases at J, with 6 bases between the two ends. CDR1 is DFQATT and CDR2 is SNEGSKA in the germline V gene (reference sequence). The CDR3 loop spans 13 amino acids.

V is TRBV4-2 and J is TRBJ2-7; TRBD1 aligns across 9 bases. V lost 4 bases, J lost 5 bases, and 9 bases stayed unmatched. Germline V gives CDR1 LGHNA, CDR2 YNFKEQ. There are 15 residues in the CDR3. The CDR3 region is CASSPADRGAHEQYF. The CDR3 DNA follows: TGTGCCAGCAGCCCCGCGGACAGGGGCGCCCACGAGCAGTACTTC.

The sample holds a few counts of this clonotype. The CDR3 DNA reads TGTGCCAGCAGTCCTACTGGACAGGTCCCCTTGGAGCAGTACTTC. It specifies CASSPTGQVPLEQYF. V usage is TRBV12-3 or TRBV12-4 and J usage is TRBJ2-7; TRBD1 agrees at 7 bases. Losses at the gene ends were 5 bases for V and 7 bases for J; bases not matched to a gene: 14. This CDR3 is built from 15 residues.

The chain employs TRBV10-3 and TRBJ1-1; D perhaps matches TRBD1 (6 bases). Germline-derived CDR1 and CDR2 are ENHRY and SYGVKD. This CDR3 has 15 residues. V was cut by 5 bases and J by 4 bases, with 17 bases left in between. The CDR3: CAISQGYGGSTEAFF. The CDR3 DNA reads TGTGCCATCAGTCAGGGGTACGGGGGGAGCACTGAAGCTTTCTTT.

J is TRBJ2-1 and V is TRBV5-6; 9 nucleotides align to TRBD1. Trimming removed 2 bases from V and 10 bases from J; junction bases left unmatched: 16. Per the germline V gene, CDR1 is SGHDT and CDR2 is YYEEEE. This CDR3 has 17 amino acids. CDR3 nucleotide sequence: TGTGCCAGCAGCTTTCGATGGTCGGGACAGGGCGCTCGGGAGCAGTTCTTC. Translation gives CASSFRWSGQGAREQFF.

The chain links TRBV6-2 or TRBV6-3 to TRBJ2-1; D may correspond to TRBD1 or TRBD2 (6 bases each). With the DNA end fitting TRBJ2-7 better, the J assignment may be wrong. The V gene's germline CDR1 is MNHEY and CDR2 SVGEGT. The CDR3 has 14 amino acids. CDR3 in amino acids: CASSPGDTGNEQYF. The CDR3 DNA sequence: TGTGCCAGCAGTCCGGGGGACACAGGCAATGAGCAGTACTTC.

The CDR3 region has the DNA TGTGCCAGCTCATCGCGAGGGGTGATCCTTCAAGAGACCCAGTACTTC. Residues: CASSSRGVILQETQYF. V gene TRBV18 combines with J gene TRBJ2-5; D is perhaps TRBD1 or TRBD2 (5 bases each). The CDR3 is 16 residues long. Germline lookup yields CDR1 KGHSH and CDR2 LQKENI. Trimming took off 5 bases at V and 2 bases at J, with 18 bases between the two ends.